This T cell receptor (beta chain) was identified in a study of T cell responses to AZD1222 COVID-19 vaccine. About the research overall: Timing groups of about 4 and about 12 weeks for second doses were pooled.

Of note for this clone: Its matching antigen is unknown.

This CDR3 has 13 residues. From germline, CDR1 is SGHAT and CDR2 FQDESV (reference sequence). The V end lost 2 bases, the J end lost 3 bases, and 7 bases lay between the germline ends. Regarding the study as a whole: Researchers took repertoire samples only after the peak T cell response had come. Donors skewed white British and female; clonal diversity was possibly underestimated. Spike as a whole was targeted by vaccine-associated CD4 TCRs, dominant at 160-218 and 743-854.

This table comes from immunoSEQ multiplex PCR, and its TCRdb copy is limited to in-frame clones, with some not included. Among under 120,000 clones listed, roughly 90% were seen once. The source of this sequence is an adult in good health. This sequence joins TRBV11-1 and TRBJ1-1, with D hard to call. The sample here was peripheral blood, taken on day 0 of AZD1222 vaccination. CDR3 in DNA: TGTGCCAGCAGCTTAAACAGAGACACTGAAGCTTTCTTT. Protein product: CASSLNRDTEAFF.